Sequencing of this TCR beta chain was carried out in a study of shared clonotypes between healthy human individuals. Study results and limitations: Roughly 5% was the fraction of naive CD4 clonotypes found shared across a handful of donors.

In the source study's methods: Filtering differed for immunoSEQ, which gave only junction sequences without quality scores. Sequencing was performed with immunoSEQ multiplex PCR; in TCRdb, only in-frame clones are kept and a portion is missing. The V and J calls and the clone size are those of that table, but D and trimming were determined from the DNA. The data contain about 2.2 million clones, more than 85% of them singletons. The germline gives CDR1 SGHDT, CDR2 YYEEEE. V trimming: 4 bases; J trimming: 7 bases; junction bases outside the gene matches: 11. This CDR3 has 16 amino acids. CD45RO-negative cells were positively selected for CCR7, leaving out terminally differentiated effector memory CD45RA+ cells. Turning to this clone: As yet, its antigen is unknown.

This chain uses TRBV5-6 with TRBJ1-2; TRBD1 agrees at 12 bases. This TCR came from a man aged 18 to 30 in good health. Some clones in this sample may be carry-over from other donors' samples. Sequenced sample: naive CD8+ T cells from PBMCs. The CDR3 DNA reads TGTGCCAGCAGCATCCGGGACAGGGGGCGTAGGGCTGGCTACACCTTC. Encoded protein: CASSIRDRGRRAGYTF.